This T cell receptor (beta chain) was obtained from a study of T cells in Graves' hyperthyroidism and ophthalmopathy. This clonotype was observed at least ten times. The length of the CDR3 is 13 residues. The V gene's germline CDR1 is LNHNV and CDR2 YYDKDF (reference sequence). The V gene lost 0 bases and the J gene lost 1 base, with 1 base spanning the gap. Amplification of TCR beta CDR3 regions was performed using RNA transcripts as template. A first-round RT-PCR of the TCR CDR3 used the HTBI primer set. MiXCR, run by TCRdb on the multiplex PCR reads, gives a single entry per CDR3 protein. Here the sample spans 500,000 to 800,000 distinct CDR3 sequences, nearly 45% being singletons.

The sequence derives from an adult man with Graves' disease, either hyperthyroidism or ophthalmopathy (not recorded which). The material sequenced was peripheral blood or thyroid tissue (not recorded which). The chain joins TRBV15 to TRBJ1-5; D not certain. The CDR3 DNA is TGTGCCACCAGCAGAGAAAGCAATCAGCCCCAGCATTTT. Translated: CATSRESNQPQHF.